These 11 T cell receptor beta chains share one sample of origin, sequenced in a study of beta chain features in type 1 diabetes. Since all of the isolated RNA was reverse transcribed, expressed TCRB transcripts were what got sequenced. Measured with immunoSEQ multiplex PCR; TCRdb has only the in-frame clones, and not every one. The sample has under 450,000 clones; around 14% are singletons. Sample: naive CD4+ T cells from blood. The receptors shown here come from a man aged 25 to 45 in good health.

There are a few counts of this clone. The CDR3 sequence: CAISESRGFPRADTQYF. Written as DNA, the CDR3 is TGTGCCATCAGTGAGTCCAGGGGGTTCCCTAGGGCAGATACGCAGTATTTT. The chain links TRBV10-3 to TRBJ2-3, with TRBD1 matching over 7 bases. The CDR3 sequence is 17 residues long. V lost 0 bases, J lost 4 bases, and 10 bases stayed unmatched. CDR1 ENHRY and CDR2 SYGVKD come from the germline V gene.

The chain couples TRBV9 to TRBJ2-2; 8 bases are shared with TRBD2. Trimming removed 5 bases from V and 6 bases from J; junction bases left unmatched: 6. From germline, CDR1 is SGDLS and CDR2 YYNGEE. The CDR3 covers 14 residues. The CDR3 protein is CASSGGLVPGELFF. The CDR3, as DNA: TGTGCCAGCAGTGGGGGACTAGTACCCGGGGAGCTGTTTTTT.

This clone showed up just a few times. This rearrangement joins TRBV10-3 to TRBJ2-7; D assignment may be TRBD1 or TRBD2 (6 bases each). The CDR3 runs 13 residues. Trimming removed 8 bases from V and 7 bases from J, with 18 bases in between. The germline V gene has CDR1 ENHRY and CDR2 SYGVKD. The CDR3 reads CAIHSGAPGEQYF. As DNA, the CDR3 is TGTGCCATCCATTCGGGGGCCCCGGGGGAGCAGTACTTC.

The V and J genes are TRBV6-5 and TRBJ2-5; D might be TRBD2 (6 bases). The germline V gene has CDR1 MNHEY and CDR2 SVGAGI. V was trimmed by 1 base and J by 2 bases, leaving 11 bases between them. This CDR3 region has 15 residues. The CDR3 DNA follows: TGTGCCAGCAGTTACTTCAGCGGGTTACAAGAGACCCAGTACTTC. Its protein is CASSYFSGLQETQYF.

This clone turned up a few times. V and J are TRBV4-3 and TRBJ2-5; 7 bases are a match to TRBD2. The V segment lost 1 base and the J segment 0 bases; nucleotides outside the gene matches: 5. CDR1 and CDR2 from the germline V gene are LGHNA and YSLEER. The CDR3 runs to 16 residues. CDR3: CASSQAVGGYQETQYF. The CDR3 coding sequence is TGCGCCAGCAGCCAAGCGGTGGGGGGGTACCAAGAGACCCAGTACTTC.

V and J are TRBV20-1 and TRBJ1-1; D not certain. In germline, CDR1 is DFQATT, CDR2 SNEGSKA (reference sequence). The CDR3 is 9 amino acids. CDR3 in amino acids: CILCREAFF. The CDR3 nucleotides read TGCATCTTATGTAGGGAAGCTTTCTTT.

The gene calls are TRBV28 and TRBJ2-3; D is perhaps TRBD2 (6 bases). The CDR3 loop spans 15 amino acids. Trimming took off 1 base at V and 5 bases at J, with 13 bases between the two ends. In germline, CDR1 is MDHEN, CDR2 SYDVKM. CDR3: CASSLLGTPLDTQYF. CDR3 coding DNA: TGTGCCAGCAGTTTATTGGGGACTCCCTTAGATACGCAGTATTTT.

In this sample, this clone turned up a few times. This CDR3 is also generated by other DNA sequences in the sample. The CDR3 reads CAWSVGLDTQYF. The DNA of the CDR3 is TGTGCCTGGAGTGTCGGCCTAGATACGCAGTATTTT. The rearrangement uses TRBV30 and TRBJ2-3; D is uncertain. The CDR3 is made up of 12 amino acids. Germline V gene sequence: CDR1 GTSNPN, CDR2 SVGIG (reference sequence). V lost 0 bases and J 5 bases, leaving 6 bases between the germline ends.

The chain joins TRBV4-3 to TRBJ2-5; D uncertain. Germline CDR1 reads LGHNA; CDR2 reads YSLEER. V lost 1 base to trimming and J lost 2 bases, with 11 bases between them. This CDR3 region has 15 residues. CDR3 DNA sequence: TGCGCCAGCAGCCAAGGCTTCAGCGCGCAAGAGACCCAGTACTTC. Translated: CASSQGFSAQETQYF.

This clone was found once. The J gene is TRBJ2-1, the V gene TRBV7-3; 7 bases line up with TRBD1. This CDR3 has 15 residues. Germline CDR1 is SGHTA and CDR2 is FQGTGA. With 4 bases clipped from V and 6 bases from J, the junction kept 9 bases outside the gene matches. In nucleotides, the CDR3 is TGTGCCAGCAGCTCGACAGGGTACGGTTCCAATGAGCAGTTCTTC. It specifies CASSSTGYGSNEQFF.

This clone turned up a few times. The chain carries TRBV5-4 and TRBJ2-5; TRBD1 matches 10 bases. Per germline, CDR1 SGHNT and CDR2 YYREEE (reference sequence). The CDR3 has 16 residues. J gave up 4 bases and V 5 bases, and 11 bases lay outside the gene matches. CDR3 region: CASSTAGTGVRETQYF. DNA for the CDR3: TGTGCCAGCAGTACGGCCGGGACAGGGGTTCGAGAGACCCAGTACTTC.